Below, 27 T cell receptor beta chains from the same sample are listed, as sequenced in a study of T cell responses to AZD1222 COVID-19 vaccine. The repertoire was sequenced with immunoSEQ multiplex PCR; TCRdb's copy has only in-frame clones and lacks some. The sample records some 140,000 clones, roughly 90% being singletons. Material: peripheral blood, obtained on day 0 of AZD1222 vaccination. The receptor set was obtained from an adult in good health.

The chain carries TRBV15 and TRBJ2-3; 7 bases fit TRBD1. The CDR3 is 15 amino acids. Trimming took 3 bases from V and 5 from J; bases not matched to a gene: 8. CDR1 and CDR2 from the germline V gene are LNHNV and YYDKDF (reference sequence). The CDR3 nucleotides read TGTGCCACCAGCAGGCCGGGGACAGAAAGAGATACGCAGTATTTT. It is translated as CATSRPGTERDTQYF.

The rearrangement joins TRBV5-1 to TRBJ1-1; perhaps TRBD1 as D (5 bases). V shed 5 bases and J shed 7 bases, with 21 bases lying between them. This CDR3 region has 15 residues. From germline, CDR1 is SGHRS and CDR2 YFSETQ. The CDR3 region has the DNA TGCGCCAGCAGATATTTACCGGGCCCTCAGGGTGAAGCTTTCTTT. Protein product: CASRYLPGPQGEAFF.

The genes are TRBV6-2 or TRBV6-3 and TRBJ2-7; TRBD1 is a possible D gene (5 bases). Germline V gives CDR1 MNHEY, CDR2 SVGEGT. V was shortened by 6 bases and J by 2 bases, with 11 bases between the two germline ends. The length of the CDR3 is 13 residues. The CDR3 region has the DNA TGTGCCAGCAGCAGACAGTCCCCCTACGAGCAGTACTTC. It translates to CASSRQSPYEQYF.

The chain couples TRBV15 to TRBJ1-1; perhaps TRBD1 as D (6 bases). Trimming cost V 4 bases and J 7 bases, with 10 bases left between them. The V gene's germline CDR1 is LNHNV and CDR2 YYDKDF (reference sequence). The CDR3 is 12 amino acids. The DNA of the CDR3 is TGTGCCACCAGCAACAGGGCTAATGAAGCTTTCTTT. Its translation is CATSNRANEAFF.

This clone was seen more than once but under ten times. This chain uses TRBV18 with TRBJ2-1; D gene ambiguous. The CDR3 contains 12 residues. V lost 6 bases and J 5 bases, leaving 8 bases between the germline ends. The germline CDR1 and CDR2 sequences are KGHSH and LQKENI. The CDR3 bases are TGTGCCAGCTCTCGACTTGACAATGAGCAGTTCTTC. Translated, it gives CASSRLDNEQFF.

This clone is a singleton in its sample. The chain couples TRBV28 to TRBJ2-3; no clear D gene. CDR1 and CDR2 from the germline V gene are MDHEN and SYDVKM. V shed 1 base and J shed 1 base, with 6 bases lying between them. This CDR3 has 14 amino acids. The CDR3 DNA reads as TGTGCCAGCAGTTTATACGGTCGCACAGATACGCAGTATTTT. This codes for CASSLYGRTDTQYF.

This clone was seen only once. This sequence joins TRBV5-6 and TRBJ2-7; 10 bases are a match to TRBD2. V gave up 4 bases and J gave up 5 bases; unmatched junction bases: 9. From germline, CDR1 is SGHDT and CDR2 YYEEEE. This CDR3 is built from 15 residues. The CDR3 nucleotides are TGTGCCAGCAGCCGCAGGGGGACTAGCGTCGACGAGCAGTACTTC. It codes for CASSRRGTSVDEQYF.

In DNA, the CDR3 is TGTGCCAGCAGTTACGGCCAACCCCAGGGGGCGGATGGCTACACCTTC. It encodes CASSYGQPQGADGYTF. The gene calls are TRBV6-5 and TRBJ1-2, with TRBD1 identical over 8 bases. Germline V gene sequence: CDR1 MNHEY, CDR2 SVGAGI. The CDR3 has 16 amino acids. V shed 2 bases, J shed 6 bases, and the junction held 11 bases outside the gene matches.

The chain joins TRBV29-1 to TRBJ1-1; 8 bases fit TRBD1. With V trimmed by 5 bases and J by 5 bases, 7 bases remained unmatched. The CDR3 has 13 residues. CDR1 SQVTM and CDR2 ANQGSEA come from the germline V gene. The CDR3, as DNA: TGCAGCGTTAGAGGACAGGGAGGAACTGAAGCTTTCTTT. It codes for CSVRGQGGTEAFF.

V usage is TRBV21-1 and J usage is TRBJ2-2; TRBD2, as called in the table, went unchecked against the DNA. TRBV21-1 is shown as a pseudogene. This CDR3 is 17 amino acids long. The CDR3 loop reads CASSKMTATPNTGELFF. The DNA of the CDR3 is TGTGCCAGCAGCAAAATGACTGCTACTCCGAACACCGGGGAGCTGTTTTTT.

This chain joins TRBV29-1 and TRBJ2-7, with D possibly being TRBD2 (6 bases). The germline V and J ends were trimmed by 4 bases and 1 base, with 11 bases remaining between them. CDR1 is SQVTM and CDR2 is ANQGSEA in the germline V gene. The length of the CDR3 is 13 residues. CDR3: CSVAGGTSYEQYF. Written as DNA, the CDR3 is TGCAGCGTTGCTGGGGGGACTTCCTACGAGCAGTACTTC.

The rearrangement uses TRBV7-3 and TRBJ1-1, with D unresolved. The CDR3 has 14 residues. The germline V gene has CDR1 SGHTA and CDR2 FQGTGA. V was clipped by 8 bases and J by 6 bases, with 19 bases between them. As DNA, the CDR3 is TGTGCCAGCGTATTTTCCCAGAGCCGGGCTGAAGCTTTCTTT. It yields the protein CASVFSQSRAEAFF.

J is TRBJ2-2 and V is TRBV6-2 or TRBV6-3; 8 bases fit TRBD2. The CDR3 spans 17 residues. Germline assignment: CDR1 MNHEY and CDR2 SVGEGT. V dropped 8 bases and J dropped 1; count of bases not matched to a gene: 12. The CDR3 loop reads CASCSAGGGMNTGELFF. As DNA, the CDR3 is TGTGCCAGCTGTTCCGCCGGCGGGGGGATGAACACCGGGGAGCTGTTTTTT.

The rearrangement uses TRBV4-2 and TRBJ2-2, with TRBD2 as a possible D gene (5 bases). V was clipped by 2 bases and J by 4 bases, with 14 bases between them. The germline CDR1 and CDR2 sequences are LGHNA and YNFKEQ. This CDR3 is 16 amino acids long. The CDR3 nucleotides are TGTGCCAGCAGCCAATCCGGGCTAGGAGGCACCGGGGAGCTGTTTTTT. It translates to CASSQSGLGGTGELFF.

This chain connects TRBV7-2 to TRBJ1-1; no definite D call. Germline V CDR1 and CDR2: SGHTA, FQGNSA. CDR3 length: 14 residues. V was trimmed by 5 bases and J by 5 bases, leaving 15 bases between them. CDR3 nucleotide sequence: TGTGCCAGCAGCGAGGTTAGGGTGGGGACTGAAGCTTTCTTT. Translated: CASSEVRVGTEAFF.

For the CDR3, the DNA is TGTGCCAGTAATACCGGACAGATGAACACTGAAGCTTTCTTT. As protein: CASNTGQMNTEAFF. J is TRBJ1-1 and V is TRBV19; weak D call: TRBD1 (6 bases). This CDR3 is 14 amino acids long. The germline V gene has CDR1 LNHDA and CDR2 SQIVND (reference sequence). Trimming stripped 7 bases from V and 0 bases from J, with 12 bases between.

The V gene is TRBV4-1, the J gene TRBJ1-2; D gene uncertain. Germline CDR1 is MGHRA and CDR2 is YSYEKL. The CDR3 runs to 14 residues. The V and J ends lost 4 bases and 8 bases respectively, with 17 bases between them. This CDR3 is CASSLEAGFRGYTF. DNA of the CDR3: TGCGCCAGCAGCCTTGAGGCAGGTTTTCGCGGCTACACCTTC.

DNA of the CDR3: TGTGCCATCAGTGAGTCGAAGTATTGGCAGGGGGCTTTCTTT. Its translation is CAISESKYWQGAFF. This chain connects TRBV10-3 to TRBJ1-1; a possible D gene is TRBD1 (6 bases). V lost 0 bases, J lost 11 bases, and 16 bases lay in between. The germline V gene encodes CDR1 ENHRY and CDR2 SYGVKD. This CDR3 spans 14 amino acids.

The CDR3 protein is CASSQSKRDGYTF. The CDR3 DNA is TGTGCCAGCAGCCAGAGTAAACGGGATGGCTACACCTTC. The chain uses TRBV6-5 and TRBJ1-2; D not certain. Trimming took 6 bases from V and 6 from J, leaving 14 bases between them. CDR1 and CDR2 (germline): MNHEY, SVGAGI. This CDR3 region has 13 residues.

The chain is built from TRBV7-8 and TRBJ2-7; TRBD1 aligns across 7 bases. CDR1 is SGHVS and CDR2 is FQNEAQ in the germline V gene. The ends lost 4 bases at V and 6 bases at J; junction bases unmatched: 0. The CDR3 has 11 residues. CDR3 loop: CASSSGGEQYF. As DNA, the CDR3 is TGTGCCAGCAGCTCAGGGGGCGAGCAGTACTTC.

The J gene is TRBJ1-2, the V gene TRBV6-6; 10 positions match TRBD1. The CDR3 sequence is 15 residues long. CDR1 and CDR2 (germline): MNHNY, SVGAGI (reference sequence). With V trimmed by 2 bases and J by 7 bases, 7 bases remained unmatched. The CDR3 DNA sequence: TGTGCCAGCAGTTACCAGACAGGGGGCGGTGGTGGCTACACCTTC. This encodes CASSYQTGGGGGYTF.

As for this clone: Other DNA sequences within the sample encode an identical CDR3. The chain is built from TRBV6-2 or TRBV6-3 and TRBJ2-1; D not certain. Germline loops: CDR1 MNHEY, CDR2 SVGEGT. The CDR3 has 14 residues. V lost 0 bases and J 4 bases, leaving 7 bases between the germline ends. Written as DNA, the CDR3 is TGTGCCAGCAGTTACTCGATCTCTTACAATGAGCAGTTCTTC. Protein sequence: CASSYSISYNEQFF.

The chain is built from TRBV3-1 (or the pseudogene TRBV3-2) and TRBJ1-2; D ambiguous. The V end was cut by 6 bases, the J end by 8 bases, with 19 bases between. The germline gives CDR1 LGHDT, CDR2 YNNKEL (reference sequence). The CDR3 length is 14 residues. CDR3 nucleotide sequence: TGTGCCAGCAGGGCCTTTGGGGATAAGGGAGGCTACACCTTC. This encodes CASRAFGDKGGYTF.

The CDR3 coding sequence is TGTGCCAGCAGCTTGGAACCGGGAGGAGCTTTCTTT. Encoded protein: CASSLEPGGAFF. This sequence joins TRBV5-6 and TRBJ1-1; D is unclear. Looked up from germline, CDR1 is SGHDT and CDR2 is YYEEEE. This CDR3 is 12 amino acids long. V gave up 0 bases and J gave up 10 bases, with 10 bases separating them. Based on the CDR3 plus reference TRBV5-6 and TRBJ1-1, the full variable domain is DAGVTQSPTHLIKTRGQQVTLRCSPKSGHDTVSWYQQALGQGPQFIFQYYEEEERQRGNFPDRFSGHQFPNYSSELNVNALLLGDSALYLCASSLEPGGAFFGQGTRLTVV.

This clone was observed a handful of times. The V call is TRBV6-5, the J call TRBJ1-6, with TRBD1 identical over 8 bases. The ends lost 6 bases at V and 7 bases at J; junction bases unmatched: 5. CDR1 MNHEY and CDR2 SVGAGI come from the germline V gene. CDR3 size: 14 residues. CDR3 sequence: CASRKTGENSPLHF. In DNA, the CDR3 is TGTGCCAGCAGAAAGACAGGGGAAAATTCACCCCTCCACTTT.

The chain employs TRBV5-1 and TRBJ1-1; maybe TRBD1 (5 bases). The CDR3 runs to 14 residues. CDR1 is SGHRS and CDR2 is YFSETQ in the germline V gene. V was trimmed by 4 bases and J by 0 bases, leaving 10 bases between them. The CDR3 loop is CASSPGSLNTEAFF. In DNA form, the CDR3 reads TGCGCCAGCAGCCCAGGGAGTTTGAACACTGAAGCTTTCTTT.

The V call is TRBV27, the J call TRBJ1-2, with D possibly being TRBD1 (5 bases). From germline, CDR1 is MNHEY and CDR2 SMNVEV (reference sequence). The CDR3 runs 14 residues. Trimming cost V 5 bases and J 4 bases, with 14 bases left between them. CDR3: CASSPLTASYGYTF. The CDR3 DNA sequence: TGTGCCAGCAGTCCCCTGACAGCGTCCTATGGCTACACCTTC.